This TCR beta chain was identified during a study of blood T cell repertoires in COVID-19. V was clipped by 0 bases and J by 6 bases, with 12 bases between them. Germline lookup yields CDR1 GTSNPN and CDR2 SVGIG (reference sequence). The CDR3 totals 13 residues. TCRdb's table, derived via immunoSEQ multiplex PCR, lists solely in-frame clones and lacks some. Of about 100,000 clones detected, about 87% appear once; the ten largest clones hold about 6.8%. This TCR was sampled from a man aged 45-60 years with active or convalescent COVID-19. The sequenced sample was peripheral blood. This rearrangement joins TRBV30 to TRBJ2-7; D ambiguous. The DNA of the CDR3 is TGTGCCTGGAGTGTCTCTAGTATCGGCGAGCAGTACTTC. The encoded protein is CAWSVSSIGEQYF.